This T cell receptor beta chain was identified in a study of T cells after yellow fever vaccination. TCRdb redid the calling of the 5' RACE reads with MiXCR, one entry per CDR3 protein. The data contain under 400,000 distinct CDR3 sequences, around 12% of them singletons. There are 12 residues in the CDR3. Germline CDR1 reads LGHDT; CDR2 reads YNNKEL (reference sequence). Trimming removed 4 bases at V and 4 bases at J, with 5 bases between. Of note for this clonotype: As yet, its antigen is unknown.

Findings and caveats of the study: Detected again after the booster were most primary-vaccination clones, at 95% to 97% CD4 and 70% to 90% CD8.

Specimen: CD4+ T cells sorted from PBMCs, collected 15 days after the yellow fever booster vaccination. The V gene is TRBV3-1, the J gene TRBJ1-5, with D unresolved. This TCR was sampled from a man younger than 35 who received the YFV17D yellow fever vaccine. This CDR3 is CASSRQNQPQHF. CDR3 in DNA: TGTGCCAGCAGCCGTCAAAATCAGCCCCAGCATTTT. Combining the CDR3 with reference TRBV3-1 and TRBJ1-5 gives the whole variable domain DTAVSQTPKYLVTQMGNDKSIKCEQNLGHDTMYWYKQDSKKFLKIMFSYNNKELIINETVPNRFSPKSPDKAHLNLHINSLELGDSAVYFCASSRQNQPQHFGDGTRLSIL.